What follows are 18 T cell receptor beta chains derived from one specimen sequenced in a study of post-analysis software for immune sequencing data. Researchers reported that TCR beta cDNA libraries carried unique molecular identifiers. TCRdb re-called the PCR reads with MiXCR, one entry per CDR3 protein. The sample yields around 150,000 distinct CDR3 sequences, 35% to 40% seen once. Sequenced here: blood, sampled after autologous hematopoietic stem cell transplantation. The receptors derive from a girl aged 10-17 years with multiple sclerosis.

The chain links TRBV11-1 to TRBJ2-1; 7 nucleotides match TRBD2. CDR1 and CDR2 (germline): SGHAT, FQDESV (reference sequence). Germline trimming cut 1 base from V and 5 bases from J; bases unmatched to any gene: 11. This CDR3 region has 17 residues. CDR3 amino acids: CASSLDDRDYRDNEQFF. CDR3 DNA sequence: TGTGCCAGCAGCTTAGATGACCGGGACTATCGCGACAATGAGCAGTTCTTC.

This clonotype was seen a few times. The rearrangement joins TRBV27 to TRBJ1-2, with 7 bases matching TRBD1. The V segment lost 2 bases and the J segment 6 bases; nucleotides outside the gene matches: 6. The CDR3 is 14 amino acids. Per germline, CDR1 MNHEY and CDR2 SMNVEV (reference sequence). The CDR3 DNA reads TGTGCCAGCAGTTTAGGAGGGGGCGCGAATGGCTACACCTTC. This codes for CASSLGGGANGYTF.

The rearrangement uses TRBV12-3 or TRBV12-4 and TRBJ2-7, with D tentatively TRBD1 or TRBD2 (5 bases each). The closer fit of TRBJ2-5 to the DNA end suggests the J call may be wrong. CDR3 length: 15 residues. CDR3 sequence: CASSFGAAQRETQYF. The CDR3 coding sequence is TGTGCCAGCAGTTTCGGGGCAGCCCAAAGGGAGACCCAGTACTTC.

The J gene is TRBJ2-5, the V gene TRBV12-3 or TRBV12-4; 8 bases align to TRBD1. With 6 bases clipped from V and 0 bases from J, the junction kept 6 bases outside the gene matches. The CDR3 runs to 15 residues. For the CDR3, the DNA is TGTGCCAGCAGCCCGGGACAGGAGTACCAAGAGACCCAGTACTTC. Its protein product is CASSPGQEYQETQYF.

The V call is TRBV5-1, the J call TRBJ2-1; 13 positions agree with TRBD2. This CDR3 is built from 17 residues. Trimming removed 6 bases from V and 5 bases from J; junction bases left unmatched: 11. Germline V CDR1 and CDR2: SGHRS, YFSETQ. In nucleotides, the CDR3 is TGCGCCAGCAATTTAGACCCGGGACTAGCGGGAAACAATGAGCAGTTCTTC. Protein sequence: CASNLDPGLAGNNEQFF.

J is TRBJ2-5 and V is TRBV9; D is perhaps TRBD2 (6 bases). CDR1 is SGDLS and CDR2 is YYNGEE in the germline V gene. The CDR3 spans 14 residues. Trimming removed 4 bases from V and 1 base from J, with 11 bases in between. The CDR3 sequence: CASSRGSSQETQYF. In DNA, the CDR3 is TGTGCCAGCAGCCGGGGGAGCAGCCAAGAGACCCAGTACTTC.

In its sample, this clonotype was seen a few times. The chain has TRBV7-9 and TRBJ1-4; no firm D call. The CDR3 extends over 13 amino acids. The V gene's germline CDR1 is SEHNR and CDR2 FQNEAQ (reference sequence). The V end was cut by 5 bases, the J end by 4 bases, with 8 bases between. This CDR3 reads CASSPGNNEKLFF. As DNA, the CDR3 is TGTGCCAGCAGCCCCGGCAATAATGAAAAACTGTTTTTT.

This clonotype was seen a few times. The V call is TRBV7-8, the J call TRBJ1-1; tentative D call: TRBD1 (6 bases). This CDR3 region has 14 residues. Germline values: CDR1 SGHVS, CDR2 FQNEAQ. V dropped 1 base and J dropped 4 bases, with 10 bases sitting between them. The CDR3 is CASSLEGGLTEAFF. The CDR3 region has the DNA TGTGCCAGCAGCTTAGAGGGGGGTCTCACTGAAGCTTTCTTT.

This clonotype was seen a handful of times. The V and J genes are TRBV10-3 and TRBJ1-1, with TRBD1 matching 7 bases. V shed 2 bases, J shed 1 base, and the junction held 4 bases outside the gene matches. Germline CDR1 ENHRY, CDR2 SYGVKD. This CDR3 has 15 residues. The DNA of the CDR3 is TGTGCCATCAGTGAGCCTCGGACAGGGAACACTGAAGCTTTCTTT. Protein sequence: CAISEPRTGNTEAFF.

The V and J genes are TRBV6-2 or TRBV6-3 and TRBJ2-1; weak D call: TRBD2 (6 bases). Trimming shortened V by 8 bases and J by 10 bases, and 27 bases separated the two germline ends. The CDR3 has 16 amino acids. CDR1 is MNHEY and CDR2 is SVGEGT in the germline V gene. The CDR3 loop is CASAGPRTTIAWEQFF. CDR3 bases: TGTGCCAGCGCCGGGCCAAGGACTACCATAGCGTGGGAGCAGTTCTTC.

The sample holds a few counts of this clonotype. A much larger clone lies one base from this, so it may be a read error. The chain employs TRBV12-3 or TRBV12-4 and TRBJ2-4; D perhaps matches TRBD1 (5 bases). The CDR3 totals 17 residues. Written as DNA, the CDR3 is TGTGCCGGCAGTTTGGAGTCGGTTCTCGCCACACAGGAAATTCAGTACTTC. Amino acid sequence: CAGSLESVLATQEIQYF.

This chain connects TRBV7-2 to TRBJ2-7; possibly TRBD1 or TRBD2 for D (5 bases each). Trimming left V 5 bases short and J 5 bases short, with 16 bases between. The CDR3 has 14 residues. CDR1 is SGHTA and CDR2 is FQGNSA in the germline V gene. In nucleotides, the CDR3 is TGTGCCAGCAGCCGACAGACCCTCGGGAACGAGCAGTACTTC. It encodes CASSRQTLGNEQYF.

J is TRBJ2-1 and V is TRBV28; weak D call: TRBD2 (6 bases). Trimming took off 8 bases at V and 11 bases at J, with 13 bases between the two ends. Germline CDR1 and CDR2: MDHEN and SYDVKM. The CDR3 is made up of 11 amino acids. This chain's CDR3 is CASSGTSKQFF. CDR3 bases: TGTGCCAGCTCCGGGACTTCCAAGCAGTTCTTC. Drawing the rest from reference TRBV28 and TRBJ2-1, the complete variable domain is DVKVTQSSRYLVKRTGEKVFLECVQDMDHENMFWYRQDPGLGLRLIYFSYDVKMKEKGDIPEGYSVSREKKERFSLILESASTNQTSMYLCASSGTSKQFFGPGTRLTVL.

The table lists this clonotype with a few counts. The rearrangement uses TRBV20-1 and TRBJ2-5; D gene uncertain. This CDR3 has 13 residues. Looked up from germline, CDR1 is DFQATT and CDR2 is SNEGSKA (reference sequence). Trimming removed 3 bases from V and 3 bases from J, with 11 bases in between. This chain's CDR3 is CSARHVGKETQYF. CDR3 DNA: TGCAGTGCTAGGCATGTGGGGAAAGAGACCCAGTACTTC.

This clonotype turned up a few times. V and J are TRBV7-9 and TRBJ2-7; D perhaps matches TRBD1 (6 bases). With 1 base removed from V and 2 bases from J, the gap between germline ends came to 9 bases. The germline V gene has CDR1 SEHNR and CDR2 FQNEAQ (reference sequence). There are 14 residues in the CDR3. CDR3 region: CASSLGQVPYEQYF. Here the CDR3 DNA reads TGTGCCAGCAGCTTAGGACAGGTTCCCTACGAGCAGTACTTC.

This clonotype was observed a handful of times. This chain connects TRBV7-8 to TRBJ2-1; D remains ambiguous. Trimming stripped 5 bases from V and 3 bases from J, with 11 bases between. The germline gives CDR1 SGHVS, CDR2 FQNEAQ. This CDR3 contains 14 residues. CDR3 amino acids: CASSIGGFYNEQFF. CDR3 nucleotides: TGTGCCAGCAGCATCGGCGGATTCTACAATGAGCAGTTCTTC. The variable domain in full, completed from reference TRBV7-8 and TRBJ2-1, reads GAGVSQSPRYKVAKRGQDVALRCDPISGHVSLFWYQQALGQGPEFLTYFQNEAQLDKSGLPSDRFFAERPEGSVSTLKIQRTQQEDSAVYLCASSIGGFYNEQFFGPGTRLTVL.

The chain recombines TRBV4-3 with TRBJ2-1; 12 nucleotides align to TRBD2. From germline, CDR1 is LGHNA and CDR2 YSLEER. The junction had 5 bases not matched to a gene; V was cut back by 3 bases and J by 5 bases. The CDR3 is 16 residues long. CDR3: CASSHWGLAGHNEQFF. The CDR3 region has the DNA TGCGCCAGCAGCCATTGGGGACTAGCGGGCCACAATGAGCAGTTCTTC.

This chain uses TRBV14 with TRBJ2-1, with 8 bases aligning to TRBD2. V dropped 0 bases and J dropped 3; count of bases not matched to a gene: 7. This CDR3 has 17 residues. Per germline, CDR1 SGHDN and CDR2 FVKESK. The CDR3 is CASSQDGGRRDYNEQFF. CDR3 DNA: TGTGCCAGCAGCCAAGATGGCGGGAGGAGGGACTACAATGAGCAGTTCTTC.